This T cell receptor (beta chain) was sequenced for a study of cytomegalovirus exposure and HLA in healthy donors. A word on this clone: The antigen is not known.

The V gene end was trimmed by 5 bases and the J gene end by 1 base; junction bases not matched to a gene: 11. CDR1 SGHTA and CDR2 FQGNSA come from the germline V gene. This CDR3 contains 19 residues. Points from the study as a whole: Confirmation was obtained in vitro that a few CMV-associated chains are specific for CMV antigens.

Here immunoSEQ multiplex PCR was the method, and the copy in TCRdb shows in-frame clones only, minus some. The data show 70,000 or so clones, roughly 94% seen once. Sequenced: PBMCs. The clonotype originates from a woman younger than 30 in good health and CMV-seropositive. This chain joins TRBV7-2 and TRBJ2-3; 14 positions agree with TRBD2. The CDR3 DNA follows: TGTGCCAGCAGCCCCCGACTAGCGGGGGGGCAATGGGGCACAGATACGCAGTATTTT. This translates into CASSPRLAGGQWGTDTQYF.